Listed below are T cell receptor beta chains from one sample, sequenced in a study of graft-versus-host responses after intestinal transplantation. Data came from immunoSEQ multiplex PCR; TCRdb stores just in-frame clones and leaves some out. Among approximately 37,000 clones listed, approximately 86% were seen once. The sample here was ileum tissue, taken about 28 weeks after intestinal transplant. The receptors here all came from a human patient who received an intestinal transplant, so some T cells may come from the graft donor. Both conserved end residues are part of each CDR3. The D gene is left open where the match is weak. Clone size appears in some rows only: once, few, many, or a class for an expanded clone.

v_call,clone_size,j_call,cdr3_length,d_call,cdr3_aa,cdr3_nt
TRBV5-1,once,TRBJ1-5,13,.,CASRVLPNQPQHF,TGCGCCAGCAGGGTTCTACCCAATCAGCCCCAGCATTTT
TRBV28,.,TRBJ2-3,14,.,CASRGRQSTDTQYF,TGTGCCAGCAGAGGACGACAATCCACAGATACGCAGTATTTT
TRBV18,.,TRBJ1-2,15,.,CASSPYTESNYGYTF,TGTGCCAGCTCACCCTACACAGAGAGTAACTATGGCTACACCTTC
TRBV11-2,.,TRBJ1-5,13,.,CASSPGRNQPQHF,TGTGCCAGCAGCCCGGGACGAAATCAGCCCCAGCATTTT
TRBV6-1,.,TRBJ2-7,16,TRBD1,CASSEFERQGLDEQYF,TGTGCCAGCAGTGAATTTGAGAGACAGGGGCTCGACGAGCAGTACTTC
TRBV6-1,once,TRBJ2-2,16,TRBD2,CASSVRTSGSWGELFF,TGTGCCAGCAGTGTACGGACTAGCGGGAGTTGGGGGGAGCTGTTTTTT
TRBV6-4,once,TRBJ1-5,17,.,CASSVRWPVLGNQPQHF,TGTGCCAGCAGCGTTAGGTGGCCGGTTTTGGGCAATCAGCCCCAGCATTTT
TRBV5-6,.,TRBJ1-4,14,.,CASSAGLSGEKLFF,TGTGCCAGCAGCGCCGGGCTTAGCGGTGAAAAACTGTTTTTT
TRBV6-5,.,TRBJ2-7,16,.,CASSYSTGRGFYEQYF,TGTGCCAGCAGTTACTCTACAGGTCGCGGGTTCTACGAGCAGTACTTC
TRBV28,.,TRBJ1-4,15,TRBD1,CASSSSYRGLEKLFF,TGTGCCAGCAGTTCCTCCTACAGGGGGCTCGAAAAACTGTTTTTT
TRBV7-3,once,TRBJ1-1,14,TRBD1,CASSSTGGNTEAFF,TGTGCCAGCAGCTCGACAGGGGGCAACACTGAAGCTTTCTTT
TRBV13,.,TRBJ2-5,17,.,CASTQTNHDGTEETQYF,TGTGCCAGCACCCAAACCAATCATGACGGGACGGAAGAGACCCAGTACTTC
TRBV30,.,TRBJ1-6,15,.,CAWSVQNAGVSPLHF,TGTGCCTGGAGTGTACAGAATGCCGGGGTATCACCCCTCCACTTT
TRBV5-6,.,TRBJ1-5,14,.,CASSLWDSGQPQHF,TGTGCCAGCAGCTTGTGGGACTCCGGTCAGCCCCAGCATTTT
TRBV7-9,.,TRBJ2-5,14,.,CASSLGVGRETQYF,TGTGCCAGCAGCTTAGGTGTCGGCCGGGAGACCCAGTACTTC
TRBV4-1,few,TRBJ2-7,15,.,CASSQASGRFYEQYF,TGCGCCAGCAGCCAGGCGTCGGGACGATTCTACGAGCAGTACTTC
TRBV5-1,few,TRBJ2-3,13,.,CASSLGGTDTQYF,TGCGCCAGCAGCTTGGGAGGCACAGATACGCAGTATTTT
TRBV5-4,.,TRBJ1-1,11,.,CASSLNTEAFF,TGTGCCAGCAGCTTAAACACTGAAGCTTTCTTT
TRBV7-9,.,TRBJ2-3,13,.,CASSFSGPDTQYF,TGTGCCAGCAGTTTTAGCGGTCCAGATACGCAGTATTTT
TRBV19,.,TRBJ1-5,14,TRBD1,CASSIRDSDQPQHF,TGTGCCAGTAGTATAAGGGACAGCGATCAGCCCCAGCATTTT
TRBV23-1,.,TRBJ2-2,11,.,CASSQGGELFF,TGCGCCAGCAGTCAGGGCGGGGAGCTGTTTTTT
TRBV13,.,TRBJ1-3,14,.,CASASWEARNTIYF,TGTGCCAGCGCGAGTTGGGAGGCACGAAACACCATATATTTT
TRBV28,.,TRBJ1-4,15,TRBD1,CASKQTGATNEKLFF,TGTGCCAGCAAACAAACAGGGGCAACTAATGAAAAACTGTTTTTT
TRBV19,.,TRBJ1-5,13,TRBD1,CASSRTGPQPQHF,TGTGCCAGTAGTAGGACAGGTCCTCAGCCCCAGCATTTT
TRBV25-1,.,TRBJ2-3,15,.,CASSNRQAGTDTQYF,TGTGCCAGCTCGAATCGGCAGGCGGGCACAGATACGCAGTATTTT
TRBV28,.,TRBJ1-1,15,.,CASSSVNRANTEAFF,TGTGCCAGCAGTTCAGTAAACAGGGCGAACACTGAAGCTTTCTTT
TRBV5-4,.,TRBJ2-4,12,.,CASSLGGNIQYF,TGTGCCAGCAGCTTGGGGGGAAACATTCAGTACTTC
TRBV2,.,TRBJ2-7,15,.,CASSESQGEIYEQYF,TGTGCCAGCAGTGAATCGCAGGGAGAAATTTACGAGCAGTACTTC
TRBV7-6,.,TRBJ2-2,16,TRBD1,CASSFRDRGYTGELFF,TGTGCCAGCAGCTTCCGGGACAGGGGTTACACCGGGGAGCTGTTTTTT
TRBV2,once,TRBJ2-7,16,.,CASSGGGPVFSYEQYF,TGTGCCAGCAGTGGGGGGGGGCCAGTCTTCTCCTACGAGCAGTACTTC
TRBV6-5,.,TRBJ2-5,14,.,CASSFGPPQETQYF,TGTGCCAGCAGTTTTGGGCCGCCTCAGGAGACCCAGTACTTC
TRBV2,.,TRBJ2-2,14,.,CASMGLRNTGELFF,TGTGCCAGCATGGGGCTCCGGAACACCGGGGAGCTGTTTTTT
TRBV5-1,.,TRBJ1-6,13,TRBD1,CASSVDRNSPLHF,TGCGCCAGCAGCGTGGACAGGAATTCACCCCTCCACTTT
TRBV7-9,.,TRBJ2-7,13,.,CASSFAFRGEQYF,TGTGCCAGCAGCTTTGCCTTCCGGGGCGAGCAGTACTTC
TRBV5-5,.,TRBJ2-7,16,TRBD1,CASSFGAAGGLYEQYF,TGTGCCAGCAGCTTTGGAGCCGCAGGGGGTCTCTACGAGCAGTACTTC
TRBV19,once,TRBJ2-2,16,TRBD2,CASSIGRGIDTGELFF,TGTGCCAGTAGTATAGGGCGGGGGATCGACACCGGGGAGCTGTTTTTT
TRBV19,.,TRBJ2-2,13,.,CASSPGRDRELFF,TGTGCCAGTAGCCCGGGGCGCGACCGGGAGCTGTTTTTT
TRBV5-1,.,TRBJ2-7,15,TRBD2,CASSSKTSGVYEQYF,TGCGCCAGCAGCTCAAAGACTAGCGGAGTCTACGAGCAGTACTTC
TRBV7-8,medium-sized,TRBJ2-7,17,TRBD1,CASSYAPQGFHSYEQYF,TGTGCCAGCAGCTACGCCCCACAGGGGTTTCACTCCTACGAGCAGTACTTC
TRBV7-9,.,TRBJ1-3,15,TRBD1,CASSPGQGAGNTIYF,TGTGCCAGCAGCCCGGGACAGGGGGCTGGAAACACCATATATTTT
TRBV29-1,.,TRBJ1-2,14,.,CSVEDSGQNYGYTF,TGCAGCGTTGAAGATTCAGGCCAGAACTATGGCTACACCTTC
TRBV28,.,TRBJ2-7,15,TRBD2,CASSTIAGEEHEQYF,TGTGCCAGCAGCACGATAGCGGGAGAAGAGCACGAGCAGTACTTC
TRBV5-6,few,TRBJ2-7,12,.,CASSETRGEQYF,TGTGCCAGCAGCGAAACCCGGGGGGAGCAGTACTTC
TRBV28,.,TRBJ2-7,16,.,CASSLGRSRGITEQYF,TGTGCCAGCAGTTTAGGGAGAAGCAGGGGCATTACCGAGCAGTACTTC
TRBV4-1,.,TRBJ2-1,17,.,CASSQGSALAGGNEQFF,TGCGCCAGCAGCCAAGGGTCCGCACTAGCTGGAGGGAATGAGCAGTTCTTC
TRBV9,.,TRBJ1-3,12,.,CASSEGQGNIYF,TGTGCCAGCAGCGAGGGGCAGGGGAACATATATTTT
TRBV2,.,TRBJ1-1,15,TRBD1,CASSEAGGTSTEAFF,TGTGCCAGCAGTGAGGCAGGGGGGACGTCCACTGAAGCTTTCTTT
TRBV2,.,TRBJ1-3,17,.,CASSGIRVGGYGNTIYF,TGTGCCAGCAGTGGCATAAGGGTAGGGGGATATGGAAACACCATATATTTT
TRBV18,.,TRBJ2-3,15,TRBD2,CASSSLAGAVDTQYF,TGTGCCAGCTCATCTTTAGCGGGAGCGGTAGATACGCAGTATTTT
TRBV5-4,.,TRBJ1-1,15,TRBD1,CASSPQGGLRTEAFF,TGTGCCAGCAGTCCTCAAGGGGGCTTGAGAACTGAAGCTTTCTTT
TRBV27,.,TRBJ1-2,17,.,CASSLSPARLSDYGYTF,TGTGCCAGCAGTTTATCTCCAGCTCGACTTTCTGACTATGGCTACACCTTC
TRBV14,.,TRBJ2-7,12,.,CASSLEGYEQYF,TGTGCCAGCAGCCTAGAAGGGTACGAGCAGTACTTC
TRBV6-5,.,TRBJ1-1,15,TRBD1,CASTHGTGGDTEAFF,TGTGCCAGCACCCACGGAACAGGGGGGGACACTGAAGCTTTCTTT
TRBV27,.,TRBJ1-4,14,.,CASSLGPELEKLFF,TGTGCCAGCAGTTTAGGGCCTGAGCTGGAAAAACTGTTTTTT
TRBV10-3,.,TRBJ1-1,14,TRBD1,CAIRGQGDLTEAFF,TGTGCCATCAGGGGACAGGGGGACCTCACTGAAGCTTTCTTT
TRBV7-3,once,TRBJ2-7,15,TRBD1,CASSLGAGGKREQYF,TGTGCCAGCAGCTTAGGGGCAGGGGGCAAGAGGGAGCAGTACTTC
TRBV27,once,TRBJ1-1,12,TRBD1,CASSQGGAEAFF,TGTGCCAGCAGTCAGGGGGGGGCTGAAGCTTTCTTT
TRBV5-1,.,TRBJ2-7,15,.,CASSLENRESEEQYF,TGCGCCAGCAGCTTGGAAAACAGGGAGTCGGAAGAGCAGTACTTC
TRBV5-1,.,TRBJ2-3,17,TRBD2,CASSPGTSGGASDTQYF,TGCGCCAGCAGCCCCGGGACTAGCGGGGGGGCGTCGGATACGCAGTATTTT
TRBV18,.,TRBJ2-5,15,.,CASSPYQDSQETQYF,TGTGCCAGCTCACCATATCAGGACAGCCAAGAGACCCAGTACTTC